This T cell receptor (beta chain) was sequenced in a study of T-cell reconstitution after alpha-beta-depleted transplantation in children. The library targeted TCRbeta and was prepared with unique molecular identifiers. TCRdb analysed the PCR reads with MiXCR anew, one entry per CDR3 protein. The sample lists a few hundred thousand distinct CDR3 sequences, 10% to 15% occurring once. CDR1 MNHEY and CDR2 SMNVEV come from the germline V gene (reference sequence). V dropped 0 bases and J dropped 7 bases, with 7 bases sitting between them. The CDR3 totals 13 residues. The clonotype comes from a human donor who donated a stem cell graft to a child with Fanconi anemia. The J gene is TRBJ2-1, the V gene TRBV27; the D is unclear. Sample: PBMCs, taken from the stem cell graft. CDR3 region: CASSLSSVNEQFF. The CDR3 region has the DNA TGTGCCAGCAGTTTATCATCGGTAAATGAGCAGTTCTTC.